This TCR beta chain was retrieved from a study of CD8+ T cells in alopecia areata. As for the study in general: Treated patients were dosed with oral tofacitinib, taking 5 to 10 mg twice daily.

Trimming cost V 6 bases and J 1 base, with 4 bases left between them. Germline values: CDR1 SGHRS, CDR2 YFSETQ. The CDR3 totals 12 residues. Following RNA extraction, reverse transcription yielded cDNA that acted as the sequencing template. Profiling relied on immunoSEQ multiplex PCR, and the TCRdb table lists in-frame clones only, not all of them. The sample carries about 130,000 clones, approximately 49% recorded once. A single count supports this clone. Its antigen is currently unknown. The study, taken as a whole, reports: Sequencing of scalp tissue also captures the resident alphabeta T cells of normal skin. Clonality exceeded that of normal scalp in lesional scalp, most notably in alopecia totalis/universalis.

The sequences come from CD8+ T cells sorted from blood, collected at week 0. The genes are TRBV5-1 and TRBJ2-2; D not certain. This clonotype was sampled from a human donor with alopecia areata. The CDR3 DNA reads as TGCGCCAGCACCGTGAACACCGGGGAGCTGTTTTTT. It specifies CASTVNTGELFF.